What follows are 21 T cell receptor beta chains derived from one specimen sequenced in a study of monozygotic twins with cystic fibrosis. Using immunoSEQ multiplex PCR, the repertoire was profiled, and TCRdb retains in-frame clones only, with some absent. The profile shows around 9,500 clones, over 98% of them singletons. The sample taken for sequencing was blood. Every receptor here comes from a girl aged 2 to 10 with cystic fibrosis.

The chain links TRBV4-2 to TRBJ1-2; D remains ambiguous. The germline CDR1 and CDR2 sequences are LGHNA and YNFKEQ. Trimming stripped 0 bases from V and 6 bases from J, with 20 bases between. CDR3 length equals 17 residues. This chain's CDR3 is CASSQDSAIQLRDGYTF. The CDR3 region has the DNA TGTGCCAGCAGCCAAGATTCAGCCATCCAATTAAGAGATGGCTACACCTTC.

The chain is built from TRBV21-1 and TRBJ1-2; the D call in the table, TRBD1, was not verified against the DNA. TRBV21-1 is designated a pseudogene. The CDR3 has 13 amino acids. The CDR3 loop is CASPVTGSYGYTF. As DNA, the CDR3 is TGTGCCAGCCCGGTAACAGGATCCTATGGCTACACCTTC.

The CDR3 DNA reads TGTGCCAGCACTTTTGACAGGGCCTCCTACGAGCAGTACTTC. Its translation: CASTFDRASYEQYF. The V and J genes are TRBV2 and TRBJ2-7; TRBD1 aligns across 7 bases. J was trimmed by 0 bases and V by 7 bases; bases with no gene match: 6. The CDR3 extends over 14 amino acids. Germline V lookup: CDR1 SNHLY, CDR2 FYNNEI.

The V call is TRBV7-7, the J call TRBJ2-5, with D maybe TRBD2 (5 bases). Per the germline V gene, CDR1 is SSHAT and CDR2 is FNYEAQ (reference sequence). Trimming removed 2 bases at V and 4 bases at J, with 17 bases between. The CDR3 covers 16 residues. CDR3 in amino acids: CASSLRAGGELETQYF. Written as DNA, the CDR3 is TGTGCCAGCAGCTTAAGGGCAGGTGGGGAGCTAGAGACCCAGTACTTC.

The chain is built from TRBV7-9 and TRBJ2-1; 11 nucleotides line up with TRBD2. This CDR3 region has 16 residues. Germline CDR1 reads SEHNR; CDR2 reads FQNEAQ (reference sequence). V was pared by 0 bases and J by 9 bases, with 7 bases of the junction left unmatched. In DNA form, the CDR3 reads TGTGCCAGCAGCTTAGCGGCTAGCGGGAGGTTGGCTGAGCAGTTCTTC. It translates to CASSLAASGRLAEQFF.

V gene TRBV5-1 combines with J gene TRBJ2-7, with 10 bases identical to TRBD2. Per germline, CDR1 SGHRS and CDR2 YFSETQ. The length of the CDR3 is 17 residues. V dropped 1 base and J dropped 6; count of bases not matched to a gene: 13. CDR3 amino acids: CASSLLSQTSGVSEQYF. The CDR3 bases are TGCGCCAGCAGCTTGTTGTCCCAAACTAGCGGGGTCTCCGAGCAGTACTTC.

V gene TRBV11-2 combines with J gene TRBJ1-1; D gene unclear. Trimming left V 3 bases short and J 0 bases short, with 8 bases between. This CDR3 has 14 residues. CDR1 and CDR2 from the germline V gene are SGHAT and FQNNGV. In DNA, the CDR3 is TGTGCCAGCAGCTTCTCGCTCTTGAACACTGAAGCTTTCTTT. Amino acid sequence: CASSFSLLNTEAFF.

The chain links TRBV28 to TRBJ2-5; D may correspond to TRBD1 or TRBD2 (5 bases each). This CDR3 contains 15 residues. Per the germline V gene, CDR1 is MDHEN and CDR2 is SYDVKM. V lost 5 bases to trimming and J lost 2 bases, with 15 bases between them. In DNA, the CDR3 is TGTGCCAGCAGTGCTCTGGGGGTTACTCAAGAGACCCAGTACTTC. Amino acids: CASSALGVTQETQYF. The entire variable domain, with the rest obtained from reference TRBV28 and TRBJ2-5, is as follows: DVKVTQSSRYLVKRTGEKVFLECVQDMDHENMFWYRQDPGLGLRLIYFSYDVKMKEKGDIPEGYSVSREKKERFSLILESASTNQTSMYLCASSALGVTQETQYFGPGTRLLVL.

V usage is TRBV2 and J usage is TRBJ2-5; D perhaps matches TRBD1 (6 bases). The V gene lost 8 bases and the J gene lost 5 bases, with 12 bases spanning the gap. There are 12 residues in the CDR3. Germline V gene lookup returns CDR1 SNHLY and CDR2 FYNNEI. The CDR3 protein is CASSGQGETQYF. CDR3 coding DNA: TGTGCCAGCTCGGGACAAGGGGAGACCCAGTACTTC. The full variable domain, with the rest looked up from reference TRBV2 and TRBJ2-5, is EPEVTQTPSHQVTQMGQEVILRCVPISNHLYFYWYRQILGQKVEFLVSFYNNEISEKSEIFDDQFSVERPDGSNFTLKIRSTKLEDSAMYFCASSGQGETQYFGPGTRLLVL.

The chain is built from TRBV18 and TRBJ2-1; perhaps TRBD1 as D (5 bases). The CDR3 runs 16 residues. V lost 3 bases and J lost 2, with 14 bases in between. Germline assignment: CDR1 KGHSH and CDR2 LQKENI. In DNA, the CDR3 is TGTGCCAGCTCACCTAGACAGATTTTCACCTACAATGAGCAGTTCTTC. Encoded protein: CASSPRQIFTYNEQFF.

The CDR3 is CASSLNRGEETQYF. CDR3 nucleotides: TGTGCCAGCAGCTTAAACAGGGGGGAAGAGACCCAGTACTTC. J is TRBJ2-5 and V is TRBV7-2; 8 bases line up with TRBD1. The CDR3 covers 14 residues. With 2 bases clipped from V and 3 bases from J, the junction kept 2 bases outside the gene matches. The germline CDR1 and CDR2 sequences are SGHTA and FQGNSA.

The rearrangement links TRBV28 to TRBJ2-7, with D unclear. Deletions cut 5 bases from V and 3 bases from J, with 14 bases between. The CDR3 extends over 14 amino acids. Germline CDR1 is MDHEN and CDR2 is SYDVKM. The CDR3 loop reads CASSLRPIFYEQYF. DNA of the CDR3: TGTGCCAGCAGTCTTAGACCTATTTTCTACGAGCAGTACTTC.

The gene calls are TRBV6-4 and TRBJ1-1, with 7 bases that match TRBD1. V was clipped by 4 bases and J by 9 bases; unmatched bases: 8. The CDR3 is 13 residues long. The germline V gene has CDR1 MRHNA and CDR2 SNTAGT. The CDR3 bases are TGTGCCAGCAGTGTTTCTCTACAGGGGAAAGCTTTCTTT. This encodes CASSVSLQGKAFF.

The chain employs TRBV21-1 and TRBJ2-7; the listed D gene, TRBD2, was not tested against the DNA. TRBV21-1 is flagged as a pseudogene. The CDR3 has 15 amino acids. CDR3 sequence: CASSKDSGRVYEQYF. In DNA, the CDR3 is TGTGCCAGCAGCAAAGACAGCGGGAGGGTTTACGAGCAGTACTTC.

The gene calls are TRBV30 and TRBJ2-1; unclear D gene. The CDR3 is made up of 11 amino acids. Per germline, CDR1 GTSNPN and CDR2 SVGIG (reference sequence). V lost 4 bases and J lost 6, with 7 bases in between. This CDR3 reads CAWNTVNEQFF. The CDR3 coding sequence is TGTGCCTGGAATACTGTCAATGAGCAGTTCTTC.

The V gene is TRBV27, the J gene TRBJ1-5; 7 bases are shared with TRBD1. CDR3 size: 15 residues. The ends lost 5 bases at V and 4 bases at J; junction bases unmatched: 8. Germline V gene sequence: CDR1 MNHEY, CDR2 SMNVEV (reference sequence). CDR3 sequence reads: CASSQTTGTNQPQHF. The CDR3, as DNA: TGTGCCAGCAGTCAGACGACAGGGACTAATCAGCCCCAGCATTTT.

In DNA form, the CDR3 reads TGTGCCAGCAGCCAAGTAGGACAGGGGGCGAATGAAGCTTTCTTT. Translated, it gives CASSQVGQGANEAFF. The rearrangement uses TRBV14 and TRBJ1-1, with 11 bases aligning to TRBD1. The CDR3 is made up of 15 amino acids. V lost 1 base to trimming and J lost 7 bases; unmatched junction nucleotides: 5. Per the germline V gene, CDR1 is SGHDN and CDR2 is FVKESK.

The chain combines TRBV28 with TRBJ2-1; 11 positions match TRBD2. Looked up from germline, CDR1 is MDHEN and CDR2 is SYDVKM. The CDR3 totals 16 residues. J lost 2 bases, V lost 8 bases, and 8 bases had no gene match. The CDR3 protein is CASHSSGRAPYNEQFF. The CDR3 coding sequence is TGTGCCAGCCACAGTAGCGGGAGGGCTCCCTACAATGAGCAGTTCTTC.

This sequence joins TRBV10-3 and TRBJ2-3; 11 bases are shared with TRBD1. Germline-derived CDR1 and CDR2 are ENHRY and SYGVKD. The CDR3 is 14 amino acids. Trimming removed 8 bases from V and 4 bases from J; junction bases left unmatched: 5. The CDR3 DNA is TGTGCCATCCTGGCGGACAGGGGGCCAGATACGCAGTATTTT. Amino acid sequence: CAILADRGPDTQYF.

The chain carries TRBV7-3 and TRBJ2-3; perhaps TRBD2 as D (6 bases). The CDR3 contains 14 residues. The V gene's germline CDR1 is SGHTA and CDR2 FQGTGA. Trimming pared 4 bases from V and 4 bases from J, leaving 12 bases between. CDR3 loop: CASSSFSGADTQYF. CDR3 nucleotide sequence: TGTGCCAGCAGCTCGTTTAGCGGAGCAGATACGCAGTATTTT.

V and J are TRBV7-9 and TRBJ1-4; D unresolved. V dropped 0 bases and J dropped 0 bases, with 5 bases sitting between them. The CDR3 extends over 15 amino acids. CDR1 and CDR2 (germline): SEHNR, FQNEAQ (reference sequence). Here the CDR3 DNA reads TGTGCCAGCAGCTTAGCATCCGCAACTAATGAAAAACTGTTTTTT. It is translated as CASSLASATNEKLFF.